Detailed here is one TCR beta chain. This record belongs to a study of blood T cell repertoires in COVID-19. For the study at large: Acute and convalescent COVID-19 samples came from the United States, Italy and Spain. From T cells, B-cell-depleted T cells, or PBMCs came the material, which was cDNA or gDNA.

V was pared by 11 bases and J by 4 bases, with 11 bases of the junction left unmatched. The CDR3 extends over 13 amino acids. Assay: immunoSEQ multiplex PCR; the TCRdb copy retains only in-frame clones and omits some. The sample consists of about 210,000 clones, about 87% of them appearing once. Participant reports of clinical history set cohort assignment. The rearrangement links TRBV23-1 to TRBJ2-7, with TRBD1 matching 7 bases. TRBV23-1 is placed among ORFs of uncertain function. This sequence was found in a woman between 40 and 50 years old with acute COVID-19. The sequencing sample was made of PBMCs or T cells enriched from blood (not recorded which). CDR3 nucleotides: TGCGCCGTAAACAGGGGAAAACGGTACGAGCAGTACGTC. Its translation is CAVNRGKRYEQYV.